The entry below describes one TCR beta chain. The clone's antigen remains unknown. The data stem from a study of cytomegalovirus exposure and HLA in healthy donors (dated by TCRdb to the late 2010s). The study in broad terms: An earlier analysis of several hundred of the donors reported about 300 Gb of sequence data and approximately 120 million unique TCR beta sequences obtained from approximately 180 million T cells. The aim of the study was to test whether cataloging public T cell receptors could identify signatures of past pathogen exposure. In addition to the first cohort of roughly 670 subjects, a separate validation cohort of approximately 120 different subjects was used. An early release that covered about 600 HLA-typed donors contained 300 to 350 gigabases of sequencing data and tens of millions of unique TCR sequences. Donor age, sex, ethnicity and CMV serostatus were collected together with the repertoire data. All discovery cohort repertoires had been generated on a single sequencing platform. Typing coverage varied by locus: 629-630 donors for A, B, C, DRB1 and DQB1; some 520 for DQA1; 600 to 610 for DPA1; approximately 450 for DPB1. HLA typing included class I and class II loci at four-digit resolution. Among around 400 genotyped donors of the cohort, an average of roughly 230,000 unique TCR beta nucleotide sequences was sequenced per donor, of which about 19% were non-productive. The genetic ancestry cluster associated with self-reported Caucasian donors included over 65% of the 300 to 450 genotyped donors. To predict cytomegalovirus infection status, the study combined high-throughput TCR immunosequencing, statistical association of individual TCRs with disease status, and machine learning. The later analysis used no new phenotypic data to find candidate immune exposures, relying instead on TCR beta sequences and their occurrence across donors. Roughly 5 DR-DQ haplotypes were handled as single units for association and clustering, since linkage in the cohort was strong. A later genetic analysis took genome-wide SNP genotypes for 398 of the 666 donors and used that subset as a discovery cohort. To study patterns of TCR occurrence, a later analysis re-analyzed previously published TCR beta repertoires from 666 donors and added high-resolution HLA genotyping. The study profiled the T cell repertoires of about 640 subjects by immunosequencing and related them to cytomegalovirus serostatus. An earlier analysis of about 620 of the donors applied high-throughput TCR beta sequencing to assess whether each TCR beta V gene segment acted as functional or pseudogenic.

Broader findings and caveats from the paper: The earlier analysis of about 600 of the donors excluded some 15 rarely observed V segments, including chromosome 9 orphons, because counts were too low. While some public TCRs were present in many individuals, most TCR sequences turned up only very rarely across donors. In both the original and validation cohorts, the classifier was reported to diagnose cytomegalovirus status with high specificity and sensitivity. An earlier analysis of several hundred of the donors showed that most TCR beta V segments appeared in productive rearrangements either about 87% or about 30% of the time, which broadly matched IMGT annotations. Linkage disequilibrium might explain the correlated functional status among segregating V segments, but an unknown experimental factor could not be ruled out. A few of the identified cytomegalovirus-associated TCR beta chains were confirmed in vitro to be specific for cytomegalovirus antigens. A later analysis associated 16,951 TCR beta sequences with specific HLA alleles at a false discovery rate of 0.05. A later genetic analysis associated a missense DCLRE1C variant with V-gene and J-gene trimming of TCR beta chains, and an independent cohort replicated the association. A later genetic analysis reported fewer N-insertions in productive TCRs among donors in an Asian-associated ancestry cluster than the roughly 650-donor mean. Immune exposure information for the cohort was limited to CMV serostatus. Because the 87-base-pair reads could not distinguish some IMGT-functional V segments, including TRBV6-2 and TRBV6-3, those segments were excluded. A cluster of highly shared sequence variants was judged likely to represent a technical artifact of the sequencing pipeline. According to a later analysis, parvovirus B19, influenza, CMV and Epstein-Barr virus appeared linked to several top co-occurrence clusters. A later analysis found that HLA-associated TCR beta chains were more clonally expanded and had lower generation probabilities than equally common non-associated chains. Roughly uniform sequencing depth across donors was assumed in presence/absence analyses, although this assumption may not hold. A later analysis found that most CMV-associated TCR beta chains appeared HLA-restricted, with HLA associations seemingly driven largely by CMV exposure. A later analysis found that TCR association rates varied across HLA loci, with DRB1 alleles showing the most associated TCRs and HLA-C alleles the fewest. A further reported finding was that TCR beta sequences accurately predicted the HLA-A and HLA-B alleles for most subjects in the first cohort. Because HLA typing was unavailable for some donors at each locus, only the typed subset was used in association tests. The cohort was sequenced for TCR beta chains only, and without alpha or paired-chain data the features that could be detected were limited. The study listed 164 TCR beta chains as associated with cytomegalovirus. The authors suggested that the approach could potentially be generalized to other disease states and immunological phenotypes. Assigning TCR associations to individual alleles was difficult when HLA alleles, especially DR and DQ, strongly co-occurred.

Trimming at the junction amounts to 3 bases on V and 9 bases on J, and the germline ends lie 15 bases apart. The cysteine opens and the phenylalanine closes a CDR3 of 14 amino acids. The read is trimmed to its CDR3 DNA, 42 bases read in frame from base 1. The germline V gene (reference sequence) provides CDR1 MNHEY and CDR2 SMNVEV. Library preparation was by the immunoSEQ multiplex PCR assay. A mixture of 60 forward primers for TCR Vbeta segments and 13 reverse primers for TCR Jbeta segments was used in the multiplex PCR. The CDR3 region of rearranged TCR beta genes was amplified from genomic DNA by a multiplex PCR assay. On the Illumina HiSeq System, the amplified TCR beta libraries were sequenced as 87-base-pair reads. The study's processing was this. A later analysis counted approximately 74 million unique TCR beta chains across the 700 or so repertoires, and roughly 10 million of these chains were shared by at least two donors. To remove PCR and sequencing errors, raw reads were error-corrected and collapsed into unique sequences using a nearest-neighbor algorithm that merged closely related sequences. To assign V, D and J gene segments, CDR3 sequences were aligned to IMGT reference sequences. For a sequence to be retained, a match of at least six nucleotides to both a V gene segment and a J gene segment was required. A rearrangement was called productive if the CDR3 had no stop codons and remained in frame with V and J, and every other rearrangement was called non-productive. CDR3 was defined according to IMGT convention as the region running from the second conserved V-encoded cysteine to the conserved J-encoded phenylalanine. Sequences without an unambiguous match to a single V gene segment were excluded from the earlier analysis of approximately 560 of the donors. An earlier analysis of 587 of the donors called V segments functional above 56.7% productive rearrangements and segregating when the between-donor standard deviation exceeded 5%. To diagnose cytomegalovirus status from the catalog of TCR beta chain sequences, a statistical classification framework was built. V and J gene assignment, in a later analysis, came from comparing TCR nucleotide sequences with IMGT/GENE-DB human TR gene sequences. A later analysis assigned CDR3 sequences and most-parsimonious VDJ recombination scenarios with the TCRdist pipeline. A later analysis defined each TCR beta chain by its CDR3 amino acid sequence plus V-gene family, and excluded reads lacking a unique V-gene family. In a later analysis, 550 to 650 highly shared, low-generation-probability nucleotide sequences were removed to address suspected cross-contamination and a sequencing artifact. A later analysis calculated a clonal expansion index for each public chain from normalized within-repertoire ranks of inferred template counts. In a later analysis, generation probabilities were computed with a VDJ recombination model fitted to out-of-frame rearrangements, and the resulting probabilities were checked against IGoR. Hypergeometric tests were used in a later analysis to score TCR-TCR, TCR-HLA and TCR-CMV co-occurrence, with a repertoire-size bias correction applied to the TCR pairs. To estimate false discovery rates, a later analysis permuted the HLA or CMV assignments 20 times. In a later analysis, co-occurring TCRs were grouped with DBSCAN, and TCRdist sequence similarity was added when clustering was performed within HLA-allele-positive subsets. Co-occurrence clustering excluded repertoires with fewer than 30,000 or more than 120,000 public chains, plus five with anomalous nucleotide sharing. TCRdb limited this immuneACCESS table to in-frame rearrangements with V and J called. A share of clones is missing; checked studies link under half to unresolved V genes, and the rest is unexplained. For V, J and clone size, that table is used; D and trimming come from the DNA. The table for this sample records some 120,000 clones. In total, the top ten clones hold less than 2.5% of the sample.

The cohort was made up of about 670 healthy bone marrow donors. Cohort members were all nominally healthy when sampled, although unrecorded immune exposures were likely present. The donor tested CMV seronegative and was one of the 352 seronegative cohort members. A peripheral blood sample was collected from each donor, and TCR beta sequencing was performed on peripheral blood mononuclear cells. The Qiagen DNeasy Blood Extraction Kit was used to extract genomic DNA from the blood cell samples. Sample: PBMCs. Recombination linked TRBV27 to TRBJ1-5, and the D gene may be TRBD1, 5 bases matching. This TCR was recovered from a woman aged 60-75 years in good health and CMV-seronegative. The base sequence is TGTGCCAGCAGTTTGGCAGGGAGGACCGGGCCCCAGCATTTT. Translated, it gives CASSLAGRTGPQHF.